This T cell receptor beta chain is drawn from a study of blood T cell repertoires in COVID-19. J lost 5 bases, V lost 1 base, and 0 bases had no gene match. In germline, CDR1 is LNHNV, CDR2 YYDKDF (reference sequence). This CDR3 is built from 14 residues. Per the original methods: Amplification with reference gene primers provided the estimates of nucleated cell counts. Using immunoSEQ multiplex PCR, the repertoire was profiled, and TCRdb retains in-frame clones only, with some absent. From that table come the V and J calls and clone size; the DNA was used to work out D and trimming. This sample has fewer than 20,000 clones, with nearly 90% found just once.

This receptor was obtained from a human donor in a cohort sampled during active COVID-19. The genes are TRBV15 and TRBJ2-1, with 9 bases that match TRBD1. Sequencing used peripheral blood. Written as DNA, the CDR3 is TGTGCCACCAGCAGAGGACAGGGGGACAATGAGCAGTTCTTC. Residues: CATSRGQGDNEQFF. Complete variable domain (other parts from reference TRBV15 and TRBJ2-1): DAMVIQNPRYQVTQFGKPVTLSCSQTLNHNVMYWYQQKSSQAPKLLFHYYDKDFNNEADTPDNFQSRRPNTSFCFLDIRSPGLGDTAMYLCATSRGQGDNEQFFGPGTRLTVL.